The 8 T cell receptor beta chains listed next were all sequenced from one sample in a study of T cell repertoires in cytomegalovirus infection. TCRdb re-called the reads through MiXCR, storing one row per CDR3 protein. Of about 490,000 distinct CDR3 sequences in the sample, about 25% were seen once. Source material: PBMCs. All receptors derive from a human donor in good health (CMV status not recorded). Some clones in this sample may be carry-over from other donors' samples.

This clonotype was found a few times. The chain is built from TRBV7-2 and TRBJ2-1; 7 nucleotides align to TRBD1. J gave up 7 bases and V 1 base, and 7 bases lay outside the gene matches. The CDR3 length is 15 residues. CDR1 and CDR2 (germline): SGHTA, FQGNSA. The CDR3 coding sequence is TGTGCCAGCAGCTTAGAGGGGACAGTCAAGAATGAGCAGTTCTTC. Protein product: CASSLEGTVKNEQFF.

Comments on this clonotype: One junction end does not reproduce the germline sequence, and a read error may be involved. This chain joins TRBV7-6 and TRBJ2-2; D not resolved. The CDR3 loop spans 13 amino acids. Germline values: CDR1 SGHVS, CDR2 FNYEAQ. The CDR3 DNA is TGTGCTAGCAGCCCGCTTAGGACCGGGGAGCTGTTTTTT. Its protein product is CASSPLRTGELFF.

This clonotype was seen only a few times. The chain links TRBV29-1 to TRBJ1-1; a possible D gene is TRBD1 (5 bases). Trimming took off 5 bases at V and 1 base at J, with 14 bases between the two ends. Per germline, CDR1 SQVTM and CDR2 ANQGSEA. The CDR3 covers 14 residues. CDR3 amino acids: CSVLPRGTNTEAFF. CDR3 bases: TGCAGCGTTCTTCCCCGGGGGACGAACACTGAAGCTTTCTTT.

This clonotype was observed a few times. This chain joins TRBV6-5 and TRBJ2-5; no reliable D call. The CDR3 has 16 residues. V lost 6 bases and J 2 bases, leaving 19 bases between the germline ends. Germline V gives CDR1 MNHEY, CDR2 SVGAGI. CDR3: CASSTTDDRLQETQYF. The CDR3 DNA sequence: TGTGCCAGCAGCACCACGGACGATCGGTTACAAGAGACCCAGTACTTC.

The CDR3 here is CATVGQGSTGELFF. CDR3 in DNA: TGTGCCACCGTGGGACAGGGAAGCACCGGGGAGCTGTTTTTT. The chain combines TRBV12-3 or TRBV12-4 with TRBJ2-2; 9 bases are shared with TRBD1. The CDR3 totals 14 residues. With V trimmed by 10 bases and J by 4 bases, 7 bases remained unmatched.

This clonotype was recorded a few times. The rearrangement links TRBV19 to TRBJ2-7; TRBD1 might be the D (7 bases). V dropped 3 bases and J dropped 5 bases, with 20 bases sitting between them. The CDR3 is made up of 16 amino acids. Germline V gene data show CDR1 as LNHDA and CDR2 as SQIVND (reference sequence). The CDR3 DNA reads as TGTGCCAGTAGTATCCAGGGGGGCAGGACTCCTAACGAGCAGTACTTC. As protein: CASSIQGGRTPNEQYF.

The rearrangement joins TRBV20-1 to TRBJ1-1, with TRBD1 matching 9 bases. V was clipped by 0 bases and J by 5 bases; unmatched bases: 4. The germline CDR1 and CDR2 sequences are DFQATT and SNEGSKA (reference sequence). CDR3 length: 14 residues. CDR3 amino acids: CSARDLDRGTEAFF. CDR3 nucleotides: TGCAGTGCTAGAGACCTGGACAGGGGAACTGAAGCTTTCTTT.

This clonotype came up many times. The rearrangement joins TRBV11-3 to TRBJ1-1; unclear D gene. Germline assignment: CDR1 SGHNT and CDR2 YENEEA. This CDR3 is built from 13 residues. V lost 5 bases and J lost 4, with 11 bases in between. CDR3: CASSRAWGTEAFF. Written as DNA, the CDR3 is TGTGCCAGCAGCCGAGCCTGGGGCACTGAAGCTTTCTTT.